Listed below are T cell receptor beta chains from one sample, sequenced in a study of TIL therapy for anti-PD-1-resistant metastatic lung cancer. Sequencing used immunoSEQ multiplex PCR; TCRdb keeps in-frame clones, though not all of them. The data hold 55,000 to 65,000 clones, with about two thirds observed a single time. The source was blood, collected at baseline. All receptors derive from a person between 30 and 80 years old with non-small cell lung cancer. Both conserved end residues are trimmed from each CDR3. The D gene is left open where the match is weak.

d_gene	v_gene	CDR3aa
-	TRBV30	AWSFSRRAF
-	TRBV6-5	ASYGSGEAF
-	TRBV4-2	ASSQESPPGDTQY
-	TRBV5-4	ASSLIGGGSYNEQF
-	TRBV9	ASSPAYTNTGELF
-	TRBV11-3	ASSTGQSEAF
-	TRBV7-3	ASSSNWGYEQY
-	TRBV5-1	ASSLVIGNQPQH
TRBD2	TRBV7-3	ASSFSSGRAEQF
-	TRBV19	ASSIELGGSGELF
-	TRBV10-1	ASRREMNTEAF
-	TRBV10-3	ATALQASRNYGYT
-	TRBV7-8	ASLHGGRGAYEQY
-	TRBV5-4	ASSLDRRYLGEQY
-	TRBV7-2	ASSSIWTAKPQH
-	TRBV28	ASSLMRSYGYT
-	TRBV7-9	ASSLDGNTIY
-	TRBV6-1	ASSLLHQNTEAF
TRBD2	TRBV7-9	ASSPRTSGRAEGETQY
TRBD1	TRBV19	ASSNRTGGAF
TRBD1	TRBV10-2	ASRSGTGGPSYNSPLH
-	TRBV9	ASSVEGTPYNEQF